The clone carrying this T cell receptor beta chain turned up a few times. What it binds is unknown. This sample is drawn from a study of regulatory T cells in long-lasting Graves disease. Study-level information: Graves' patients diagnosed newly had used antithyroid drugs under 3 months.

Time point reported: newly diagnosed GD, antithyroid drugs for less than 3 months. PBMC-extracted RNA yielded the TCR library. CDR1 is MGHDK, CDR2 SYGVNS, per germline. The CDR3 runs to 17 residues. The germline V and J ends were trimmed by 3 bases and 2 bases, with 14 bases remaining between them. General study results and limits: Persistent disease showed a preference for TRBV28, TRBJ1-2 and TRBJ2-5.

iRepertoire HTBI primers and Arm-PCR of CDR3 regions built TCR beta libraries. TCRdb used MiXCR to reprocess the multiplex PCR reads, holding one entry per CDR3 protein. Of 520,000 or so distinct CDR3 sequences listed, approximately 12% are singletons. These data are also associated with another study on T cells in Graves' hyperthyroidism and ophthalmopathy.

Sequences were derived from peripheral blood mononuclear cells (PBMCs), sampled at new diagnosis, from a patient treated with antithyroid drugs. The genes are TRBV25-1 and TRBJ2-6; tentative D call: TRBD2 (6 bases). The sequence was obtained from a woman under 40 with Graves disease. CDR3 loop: CASSDTWSGAGANVLTF. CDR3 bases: TGTGCCAGCAGTGACACATGGTCGGGGGCTGGGGCCAACGTCCTGACTTTC.